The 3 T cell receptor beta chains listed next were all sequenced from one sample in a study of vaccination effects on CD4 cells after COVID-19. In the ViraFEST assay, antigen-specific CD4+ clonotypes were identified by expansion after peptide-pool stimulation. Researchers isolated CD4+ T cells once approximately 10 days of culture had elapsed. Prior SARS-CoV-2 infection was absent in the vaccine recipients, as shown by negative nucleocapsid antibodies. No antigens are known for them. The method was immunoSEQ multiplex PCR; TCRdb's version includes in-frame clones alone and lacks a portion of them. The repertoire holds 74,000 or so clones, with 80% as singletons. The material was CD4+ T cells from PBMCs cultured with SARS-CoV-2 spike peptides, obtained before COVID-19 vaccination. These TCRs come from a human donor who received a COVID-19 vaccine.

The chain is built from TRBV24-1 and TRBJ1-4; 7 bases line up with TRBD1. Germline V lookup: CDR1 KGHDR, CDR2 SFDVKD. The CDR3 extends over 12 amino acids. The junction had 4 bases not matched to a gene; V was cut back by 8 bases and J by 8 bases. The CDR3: CATTGGKEKLFF. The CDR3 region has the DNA TGTGCCACCACAGGGGGAAAGGAAAAACTGTTTTTT.

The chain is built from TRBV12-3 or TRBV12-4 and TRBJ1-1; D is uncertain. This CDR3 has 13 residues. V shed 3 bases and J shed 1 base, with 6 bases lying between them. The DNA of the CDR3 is TGTGCCAGCAGTTTTGAACCGAACACTGAAGCTTTCTTT. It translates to CASSFEPNTEAFF.

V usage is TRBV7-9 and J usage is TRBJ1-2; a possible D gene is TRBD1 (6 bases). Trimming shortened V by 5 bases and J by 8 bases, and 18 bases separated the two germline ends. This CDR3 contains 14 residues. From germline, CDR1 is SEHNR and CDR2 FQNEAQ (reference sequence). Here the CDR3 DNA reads TGTGCCAGCAGCGAAACCGGGACATCGGTGGGCTACACCTTC. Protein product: CASSETGTSVGYTF.